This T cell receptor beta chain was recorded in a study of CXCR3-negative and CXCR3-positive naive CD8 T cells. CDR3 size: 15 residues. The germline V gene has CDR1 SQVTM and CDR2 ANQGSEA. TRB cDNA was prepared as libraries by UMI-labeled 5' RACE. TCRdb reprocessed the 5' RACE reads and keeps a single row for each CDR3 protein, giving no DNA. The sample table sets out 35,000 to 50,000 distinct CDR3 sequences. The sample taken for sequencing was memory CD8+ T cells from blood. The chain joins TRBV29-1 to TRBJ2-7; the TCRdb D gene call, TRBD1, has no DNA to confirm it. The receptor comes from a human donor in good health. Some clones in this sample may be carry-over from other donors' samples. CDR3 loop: CSVDIPDTPPYEQYF.